The 11 T cell receptor beta chains given below trace back to one sample, sequenced in a study of cytomegalovirus exposure and HLA in healthy donors. Primers: 60 Vbeta forward and 13 Jbeta reverse. Only in-frame clones appear in the TCRdb table, and some are missing; sequencing was by immunoSEQ multiplex PCR. Counted here are around 110,000 clones, approximately 70% occurring once; the ten biggest clones make up about 9%. Sample: PBMCs. These receptors all stem from a man aged 25 to 40 in good health and CMV-seropositive.

V gene TRBV14 combines with J gene TRBJ2-2; the D is unclear. CDR3 size: 13 residues. The V end lost 1 base, the J end lost 5 bases, and 5 bases lay between the germline ends. The germline V gene encodes CDR1 SGHDN and CDR2 FVKESK. Written as DNA, the CDR3 is TGTGCCAGCAGCCAAGTACAGACCGGGGAGCTGTTTTTT. It translates to CASSQVQTGELFF.

The CDR3 protein is CATAPPGVDTQYF. CDR3 coding DNA: TGTGCCACTGCGCCCCCCGGGGTAGATACGCAGTATTTT. The chain has TRBV10-3 and TRBJ2-3; D might be TRBD2 (5 bases). V was trimmed by 10 bases and J by 5 bases, leaving 16 bases between them. This CDR3 has 13 amino acids. In germline, CDR1 is ENHRY, CDR2 SYGVKD.

The V and J genes are TRBV9 and TRBJ1-1; D gene ambiguous. Germline V gene lookup returns CDR1 SGDLS and CDR2 YYNGEE. The length of the CDR3 is 14 residues. V was cut by 4 bases and J by 4 bases, with 14 bases left in between. The CDR3 DNA is TGTGCCAGCAGCATCCTGACTTCCCCCACTGAAGCTTTCTTT. The encoded protein is CASSILTSPTEAFF.

In its sample, this clone was seen a few times. The J gene is TRBJ2-6, the V gene TRBV15, with 7 bases identical to TRBD2. The junction had 7 bases not matched to a gene; V was cut back by 5 bases and J by 0 bases. The CDR3 contains 17 residues. The germline gives CDR1 LNHNV, CDR2 YYDKDF (reference sequence). The CDR3 sequence: CATSWDYSISGANVLTF. CDR3 coding DNA: TGTGCCACCAGCTGGGACTATTCGATCTCTGGGGCCAACGTCCTGACTTTC.

The V gene is TRBV30, the J gene TRBJ2-7; the match to TRBD2 covers 8 bases. Germline trimming cut 2 bases from V and 11 bases from J; bases unmatched to any gene: 8. CDR1 is GTSNPN and CDR2 is SVGIG in the germline V gene (reference sequence). The CDR3 consists of 12 residues. CDR3: CAWSLGGDYEYF. Written as DNA, the CDR3 is TGTGCCTGGAGTCTCGGGGGGGACTATGAGTACTTC.

V gene TRBV5-8 combines with J gene TRBJ1-3, with TRBD1 matching over 8 bases. CDR1 and CDR2 (germline): SGHTS, YDEGEE. CDR3 length equals 15 residues. V lost 3 bases, J lost 3 bases, and 5 bases stayed unmatched. CDR3 loop: CASSSWTGFGNTIYF. CDR3 in DNA: TGTGCCAGCAGCTCCTGGACAGGGTTTGGAAACACCATATATTTT. Based on the CDR3 plus reference TRBV5-8 and TRBJ1-3, the full variable domain is EAGVTQSPTHLIKTRGQQATLRCSPISGHTSVYWYQQALGLGLQFLLWYDEGEERNRGNFPPRFSGRQFPNYSSELNVNALELEDSALYLCASSSWTGFGNTIYFGEGSWLTVV.

The chain couples TRBV7-2 to TRBJ2-3; tentatively, D is TRBD2 (6 bases). The germline V and J ends were trimmed by 9 bases and 2 bases, with 15 bases remaining between them. Germline CDR1 SGHTA, CDR2 FQGNSA. This CDR3 region has 14 residues. The CDR3 bases are TGTGCCAGTGTGCGGGGCTTAATCACAGATACGCAGTATTTT. Its protein product is CASVRGLITDTQYF.

This clone was picked up a small number of times. J is TRBJ2-1 and V is TRBV15; 7 bases align to TRBD1. Germline CDR1 LNHNV, CDR2 YYDKDF (reference sequence). CDR3 length: 15 residues. The J segment lost 9 bases and the V segment lost 4 bases, leaving 12 bases of the junction unmatched. Here the CDR3 DNA reads TGTGCCACCAGCATTTTAGCAGAGGGGGCCAGTGAGCAGTTCTTC. Translation: CATSILAEGASEQFF.

The V gene is TRBV28, the J gene TRBJ2-7, with 9 bases fitting TRBD2. The V segment lost 5 bases and the J segment 3 bases; nucleotides outside the gene matches: 5. The CDR3 extends over 14 amino acids. Germline CDR1 and CDR2: MDHEN and SYDVKM. The DNA of the CDR3 is TGTGCCAGCAGTGTAGCGGGAGATATCTACGAGCAGTACGTC. As protein: CASSVAGDIYEQYV.

The chain is built from TRBV6-1 and TRBJ2-3; perhaps TRBD1 as D (6 bases). The CDR3 has 14 amino acids. Trimming pared 1 base from V and 4 bases from J, leaving 9 bases between. Germline loops: CDR1 MNHNS, CDR2 SASEGT. In DNA form, the CDR3 reads TGTGCCAGCAGTGAAGGGCAGGGGCCAGATACGCAGTATTTT. Amino acids: CASSEGQGPDTQYF.

This sequence joins TRBV27 and TRBJ1-1, with 7 bases lining up with TRBD1. CDR3 length: 18 amino acids. V shed 0 bases and J 1 base; nucleotides not matched to a gene: 11. Germline V gene lookup returns CDR1 MNHEY and CDR2 SMNVEV (reference sequence). The CDR3 loop reads CASSLSIGKGARNTEAFF. The CDR3 coding sequence is TGTGCCAGCAGTTTATCGATCGGGAAGGGGGCGCGGAACACTGAAGCTTTCTTT.